A selection of T cell receptor beta chains follows, all from one sample in a study of blood T cell repertoires in COVID-19. Repertoires were generated with immunoSEQ multiplex PCR, while TCRdb's copy carries only in-frame clones and drops some. The sample consists of approximately 150,000 clones, approximately 84% of them appearing once. The sample taken for sequencing was PBMCs or T cells enriched from blood (not recorded which). The receptors here all came from a human donor with acute COVID-19. The donor label of this sample is uncertain. CDR3s include the opening cysteine and the closing phenylalanine or tryptophan. D genes are given only for firm matches. Not all rows give a size; the values are once, few, many and, for expanded clones, a class.

D: TRBD1
V: TRBV7-9
size: .
length: 13
J: TRBJ1-1
DNA: TGTGCCAGCAGCCTCGGGACAGCTAGTGAAGCTTTCTTT
CDR3: CASSLGTASEAFF

D: TRBD2
V: TRBV27
size: few
length: 13
J: TRBJ2-1
DNA: TGTGCCATAGCGGGGGGGTCCTACAATGAGCAGTTCTTC
CDR3: CAIAGGSYNEQFF

D: .
V: TRBV19
size: .
length: 15
J: TRBJ2-3
DNA: TGTGCCAGTAGTATTGAGGCCGGTAACACAGATACGCAGTATTTT
CDR3: CASSIEAGNTDTQYF

D: .
V: TRBV10-3
size: .
length: 17
J: TRBJ2-1
DNA: TGTGCCATCAGTGAGACCCGCCAGGGAATTGCCTACAATGAGCAGTTCTTC
CDR3: CAISETRQGIAYNEQFF

D: TRBD1
V: TRBV7-9
size: .
length: 16
J: TRBJ1-3
DNA: TGTGCCAGCAGCGAGCTCCGGGACAGGGTTAGAGACACCATATATTTT
CDR3: CASSELRDRVRDTIYF

D: .
V: TRBV24-1
size: once
length: 14
J: TRBJ1-3
DNA: TGTGCCACCAGTGACGATACCGTGACGGGGGGGAGATATTTT
CDR3: CATSDDTVTGGRYF

D: .
V: TRBV13
size: .
length: 13
J: TRBJ2-5
DNA: TGTGCCAGCAGCTTAGGTCCTCAAGAGACCCAGTACTTC
CDR3: CASSLGPQETQYF

D: .
V: TRBV5-1
size: .
length: 16
J: TRBJ2-3
DNA: TGCGCCAGCAGCTTGGCGGGGCGGGGAAGCACAGATACGCAGTATTTT
CDR3: CASSLAGRGSTDTQYF

D: TRBD2
V: TRBV6-2/TRBV6-3
size: .
length: 15
J: TRBJ2-1
DNA: TGTGCCAGCAGTACCCGGGGGGGCAGGTACAATGAGCAGTTCTTC
CDR3: CASSTRGGRYNEQFF

D: TRBD1
V: TRBV20-1
size: .
length: 10
J: TRBJ1-2
DNA: TGCAGTGCGGGACAGGGACGCTACACCTTC
CDR3: CSAGQGRYTF

D: .
V: TRBV28
size: .
length: 13
J: TRBJ1-1
DNA: TGTGCCAGCATTTTAGCGGGATACACTGAAGCTTTCTTT
CDR3: CASILAGYTEAFF

D: .
V: TRBV6-5
size: .
length: 14
J: TRBJ1-1
DNA: TGTGCCAGCAGTTATGGGCACCGGGGCACTGAAGCTTTCTTT
CDR3: CASSYGHRGTEAFF

D: .
V: TRBV7-2
size: .
length: 14
J: TRBJ1-1
DNA: TGTGCCAGCACCCTGCGGCTAATGAACACTGAAGCTTTCTTT
CDR3: CASTLRLMNTEAFF

D: .
V: TRBV19
size: .
length: 12
J: TRBJ2-1
DNA: TGTGCCAGTAGTATGGTCCGGGGAGAGCAGTTCTTC
CDR3: CASSMVRGEQFF